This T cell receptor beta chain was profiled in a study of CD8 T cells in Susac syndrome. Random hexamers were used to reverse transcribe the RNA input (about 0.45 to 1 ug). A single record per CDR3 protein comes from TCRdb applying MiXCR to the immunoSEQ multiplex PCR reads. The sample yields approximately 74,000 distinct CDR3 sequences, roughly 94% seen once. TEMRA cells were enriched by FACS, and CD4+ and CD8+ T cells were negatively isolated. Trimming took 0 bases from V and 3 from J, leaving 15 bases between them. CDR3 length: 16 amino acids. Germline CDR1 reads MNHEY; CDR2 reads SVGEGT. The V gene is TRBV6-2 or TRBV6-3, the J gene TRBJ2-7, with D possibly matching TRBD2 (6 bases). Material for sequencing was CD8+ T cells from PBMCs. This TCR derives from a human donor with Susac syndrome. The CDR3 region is CASSYSDGGQGYEQYF. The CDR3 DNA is TGTGCCAGCAGTTACTCGGACGGGGGTCAAGGCTACGAGCAGTACTTC.